This T cell receptor (beta chain) was obtained from a study of cytomegalovirus exposure and HLA in healthy donors. Study details: An analysis done earlier identified 95 million to 140 million unique TCR beta sequences from 190 million or so T cells. Findings of the study overall: Across all donors, roughly uniform sequencing depth was an assumption of the presence/absence analyses. Common viral pathogens seemed to be connected with several of the most significant clusters, according to a later analysis.

Nominally healthy donors provided the samples, though records likely missed some immune exposures. With 60 Vbeta and 13 Jbeta primers, the PCR was carried out. Clones were sequenced by immunoSEQ multiplex PCR, and TCRdb holds only the in-frame ones, with some missing. The sample consists of 140,000 or so clones, over 8% of them appearing once. Concerning this clone: Its antigen remains unknown.

The germline gives CDR1 SGHVS, CDR2 FQNEAQ. This CDR3 contains 15 residues. The V and J ends lost 3 bases and 7 bases, in that order; junction bases with no gene match: 6. The chain carries TRBV7-8 and TRBJ2-7, with 13 bases identical to TRBD2. Sequences were obtained from PBMCs. This receptor was identified in a male donor in good health and CMV-seronegative. CDR3 in amino acids: CASSFELAGGLEQYF. The CDR3 DNA follows: TGTGCCAGCAGCTTCGAACTAGCGGGAGGGCTTGAGCAGTACTTC.